This section outlines one T cell receptor (beta chain) sequence together with its context. Per the germline V gene, CDR1 is SGHNT and CDR2 is YYREEE (reference sequence). With V trimmed by 0 bases and J by 5 bases, 8 bases remained unmatched. The CDR3 consists of 15 residues. This sample was taken from a study of blood T cell repertoires in COVID-19. Generated by immunoSEQ multiplex PCR, the TCRdb table keeps only in-frame clones and is missing some. The table includes about 220,000 clones, approximately 77% detected once. The chain links TRBV5-4 to TRBJ2-7, with 7 nucleotides matching TRBD1. What was sequenced was peripheral blood. The clonotype comes from a woman of 80 years or more with acute or convalescent COVID-19. CDR3 coding DNA: TGTGCCAGCAGCTTGGTAGGGGGCGAGGCCAACGAGCAGTACTTC. Translating it yields CASSLVGGEANEQYF.